This paragraph reports one T cell receptor (beta chain). The record originates from a study of OX40 agonist ivuxolimab in advanced cancers. Across the study: People who had prior anti-PD-1, anti-PD-L1 or anti-CTLA-4 therapy could take part, and about 40% had some.

Measured with immunoSEQ multiplex PCR; TCRdb has only the in-frame clones, and not every one. The profile shows some 78,000 clones, roughly 92% of them singletons. The CDR3 sequence is 16 residues long. The ends were cut back, 3 bases at V and 2 bases at J, with 13 bases in the middle. In germline, CDR1 is KGHSH, CDR2 LQKENI. The sample was CD4+ or CD8+ T cells sorted from blood, taken in a trial of the OX40 agonist ivuxolimab. This sequence originates from an adult with an advanced solid tumor such as melanoma, head and neck, liver or kidney cancer. The rearrangement links TRBV18 to TRBJ1-4; D is possibly TRBD1 (6 bases). Here the CDR3 DNA reads TGTGCCAGCTCACCGTTTCAGGGGACGACTAATGAAAAACTGTTTTTT. Protein: CASSPFQGTTNEKLFF.